This TCR beta chain emerged from a study of cytomegalovirus exposure and HLA in healthy donors (dated by TCRdb to about 2017). Context from the whole study: In an earlier analysis of approximately 500 of the donors, approximately 300 Gb of sequence data and some 120 million unique TCR beta sequences from about 179 million T cells were reported. An early release that covered roughly 600 HLA-typed donors contained approximately 300 gigabases of sequencing data and tens of millions of unique TCR sequences. A later analysis re-analyzed previously published TCR beta repertoires from 660 or so donors and added high-resolution HLA genotyping to study TCR occurrence patterns. To predict cytomegalovirus infection status, the study brought together high-throughput TCR immunosequencing, statistical association of individual TCRs with disease status, and machine learning. In the later analysis, no new phenotypic data were used to find candidate immune exposures; instead, reliance was placed on TCR beta sequences and their occurrence across donors. Donor age, sex, ethnicity and CMV serostatus were compiled alongside the repertoire data. An earlier analysis of a few hundred of the donors applied high-throughput TCR beta sequencing to assess whether each TCR beta V gene segment acted as functional or pseudogenic. Besides the first cohort of about 730 subjects, a separate validation cohort made up of 120 different subjects was used. Typing coverage varied by locus: roughly 629-630 donors for A, B, C, DRB1 and DQB1; roughly 510 for DQA1; around 570 for DPA1; some 470 for DPB1. HLA typing covered class I and class II loci at four-digit resolution. Genome-wide SNP genotypes for about 65% of the 666 donors were used in a later genetic analysis, which treated that subset as a discovery cohort. Because of strong linkage in the cohort, roughly five DR-DQ haplotypes were treated as single units for association and clustering. Of the 350 to 450 genotyped donors, approximately 80% were placed in the genetic ancestry cluster associated with self-reported Caucasian donors. The study was designed to test whether signatures of past pathogen exposure could be identified by cataloging public T cell receptors. Among 398 genotyped donors of the cohort, an average of around 240,000 unique TCR beta nucleotide sequences was sequenced per donor, of which 15% to 20% were non-productive. Using immunosequencing, the study profiled T cell repertoires from 640 or so subjects and related those repertoires to cytomegalovirus serostatus. Every discovery cohort repertoire had been produced on one sequencing platform.

Points on this clone: Its antigen target is currently unknown. Base-call qualities are not available, and no considerably larger clone is one nucleotide away.

The CDR3 sequence holds 16 residues, the cysteine and phenylalanine included. The retained sequence is limited to the CDR3, 48 bases, with the frame set at the first base. Looking up the germline V gene yields CDR1 SGHRS and CDR2 YFSETQ. Ends trimmed: V by 0 bases, J by 3 bases; bases unmatched to a gene: 6. The cohort comprised more than 550 healthy bone marrow donors. At the time of sampling, all cohort members were nominally healthy, though unrecorded immune exposures were likely present. The donor tested CMV seropositive and was one of the 289 seropositive cohort members. A peripheral blood sample was collected from each donor, and TCR beta sequencing was performed on peripheral blood mononuclear cells. The Qiagen DNeasy Blood Extraction Kit was used to extract genomic DNA from the blood cell samples. The library relied on the immunoSEQ multiplex PCR assay. A mixture of 60 forward primers for TCR Vbeta segments and 13 reverse primers for TCR Jbeta segments was used in the multiplex PCR. Amplification of the CDR3 region of rearranged TCR beta genes was performed with a multiplex PCR assay on genomic DNA. The amplified TCR beta libraries were sequenced on the Illumina HiSeq System as 87-base-pair reads. Processing in the source paper ran as follows. A later analysis tallied 75 million to 95 million unique TCR beta chains across the 640 or so repertoires, and approximately 9.9 million of those chains were shared by two or more donors. Raw reads were error-corrected and collapsed into unique sequences with a nearest-neighbor algorithm that merged closely related sequences to remove PCR and sequencing errors. V, D and J gene segments were assigned by aligning CDR3 sequences to IMGT reference sequences. For a sequence to be retained, a match of at least six nucleotides was required to both a V gene segment and a J gene segment. A rearrangement was called productive if the CDR3 had no stop codons and remained in frame with V and J, and every other rearrangement was called non-productive. Following IMGT convention, CDR3 was defined as the stretch from the second conserved V-encoded cysteine to the conserved J-encoded phenylalanine. The earlier analysis of approximately 590 of the donors excluded any sequence lacking an unambiguous match to a single V gene segment. An earlier analysis of 550 to 650 of the donors classified V segments as functional when productive rearrangements were above 56.7% and as segregating when the standard deviation between donors was above 5%. A statistical classification framework was developed to diagnose cytomegalovirus status using the catalog of TCR beta chain sequences. A later analysis assigned V and J genes by comparing TCR nucleotide sequences with IMGT/GENE-DB human TR gene sequences. A later analysis assigned CDR3 sequences and most-parsimonious VDJ recombination scenarios with the TCRdist pipeline. In a later analysis, every TCR beta chain was defined by the combination of its CDR3 amino acid sequence and its V-gene family, and reads without a unique V-gene family were dropped. A later analysis removed 550 to 700 highly shared, low-generation-probability nucleotide sequences to deal with suspected cross-contamination and a sequencing artifact. In a later analysis, a clonal expansion index was calculated for each public chain from normalized within-repertoire ranks of inferred template counts. A later analysis computed generation probabilities with a VDJ recombination model fitted to out-of-frame rearrangements, and checked the results against IGoR. In a later analysis, hypergeometric tests were used to score TCR-TCR, TCR-HLA and TCR-CMV co-occurrence, with a repertoire-size bias correction applied to TCR pairs. A later analysis estimated false discovery rates by permuting HLA or CMV assignments 20 times. In a later analysis, co-occurring TCRs were grouped using DBSCAN, and TCRdist sequence similarity was added for clustering within HLA-allele-positive subsets. Repertoires with fewer than 30,000 or more than 120,000 public chains were left out of co-occurrence clustering, as were a few repertoires with anomalous nucleotide sharing. TCRdb re-hosts the immuneACCESS table, in-frame sequences only. Its copies lack some clones; in the studies checked, an unresolved V gene accounts for under half of them, and the cause for the rest is not known. The V and J calls and clone size are taken from that table; D and trimming were inferred from the DNA. This sample has about 120,000 clones in its table, and 65% to 80% of those were observed once. About 32% of the sample goes to the ten largest clones.

The full study reports these points: Across donors, most TCR sequences were observed very rarely, whereas some public TCRs were present in many individuals. In an earlier analysis of around 500 of the donors, most TCR beta V segments appeared in productive rearrangements about 87% or about 30% of the time, broadly matching IMGT annotations. A cluster of highly shared sequence variants was judged likely to be a technical artifact of the sequencing pipeline. The only immune exposure information available for the cohort was CMV serostatus. Strong co-occurrence of HLA alleles, especially DR and DQ, made assigning TCR associations to individual alleles difficult. The earlier analysis of approximately 560 of the donors excluded approximately 17 rarely observed V segments, including chromosome 9 orphons, because counts were too low. A few of the identified cytomegalovirus-associated TCR beta chains were confirmed in vitro to be specific for cytomegalovirus antigens. Presence/absence analyses assumed roughly uniform sequencing depth across donors, an assumption that may not hold. According to the authors, the approach could potentially be generalized to other disease states and immunological phenotypes. Cytomegalovirus status was reported to be diagnosed by the classifier with high specificity and sensitivity in both the original and validation cohorts. A further reported finding was that TCR beta sequences accurately predicted the HLA-A and HLA-B alleles for most subjects in the first cohort. According to a later analysis, parvovirus B19, influenza, CMV and Epstein-Barr virus appeared linked to several top co-occurrence clusters. According to a later analysis, TCR association rates differed among HLA loci, with DRB1 alleles showing the most associated TCRs and HLA-C alleles showing the fewest. In this cohort, only TCR beta chains were sequenced, and detectable features were limited by the absence of alpha or paired-chain data. A later genetic analysis reported fewer N-insertions in productive TCRs among donors in an Asian-associated ancestry cluster than the roughly 700-donor mean. A later analysis associated about 16,000 TCR beta sequences with specific HLA alleles at a false discovery rate of 0.05. A later analysis found that most CMV-associated TCR beta chains appeared HLA-restricted, with HLA associations seemingly driven largely by CMV exposure. The study gave a list of 150 to 200 TCR beta chains associated with cytomegalovirus. Some IMGT-functional V segments, including TRBV6-2 and TRBV6-3, could not be told apart with the 87-base-pair reads, so those segments were excluded. In a later analysis, HLA-associated TCR beta chains showed more clonal expansion and lower generation probabilities than non-associated chains that were equally common. A later genetic analysis associated a missense DCLRE1C variant with V-gene and J-gene trimming of TCR beta chains, and an independent cohort replicated the association. Linkage disequilibrium might explain the correlated functional status among segregating V segments, but an unknown experimental factor could not be ruled out. Because HLA typing was unavailable for some donors at each locus, only the typed subset was used in association tests.

The sequence derives from a man aged 55 to 70 in good health and CMV-seropositive. The rearrangement combines TRBV5-1 with TRBJ1-2, with 9 bases in between that match TRBD1. The material sequenced was PBMCs. The nucleotide sequence is given as TGCGCCAGCAGCTTGGGGACAGGGGCGGTTGACTATGGCTACACCTTC. It codes for CASSLGTGAVDYGYTF.